This T cell receptor beta chain appears in the sequencing data of a study of T cell responses to AZD1222 COVID-19 vaccine. CDR1 is MDHEN and CDR2 is SYDVKM in the germline V gene. Trimming pared 3 bases from V and 3 bases from J, leaving 27 bases between. The CDR3 extends over 19 amino acids. Study findings and constraints: Donors were mostly white British, more females; clonal diversity possibly underestimated. Researchers report vaccine-associated CD4 TCRs spanning spike, with dominance at 160-218 and 743-854.

This clone was seen a handful of times. Its matching antigen is unknown. The protocol was immunoSEQ multiplex PCR, while the TCRdb copy is restricted to in-frame clones and leaves out a portion. This sample yields 100,000 to 120,000 clones, of which 88% are seen a single time; 2.5% to 3% belongs to the top ten. The rearrangement links TRBV28 to TRBJ2-7; perhaps TRBD1 as D (6 bases). The input for sequencing was peripheral blood, taken on day 0 of AZD1222 vaccination. This clonotype was sampled from an adult in good health. CDR3 in amino acids: CASSFVPPLFRDKDYEQYF. The CDR3 DNA is TGTGCCAGCAGTTTTGTCCCACCGCTATTCCGGGACAAAGACTACGAGCAGTACTTC.